The rows below give T cell receptor beta chains drawn from one sample of a study of cytomegalovirus exposure and HLA in healthy donors. Data came from immunoSEQ multiplex PCR; TCRdb stores just in-frame clones and leaves some out. The sample has over 130,000 clones; around 80% are singletons. Sequenced input: PBMCs. The receptors here all came from a man aged 40-55 years in good health and CMV-seronegative. CDR3s include the opening cysteine and the closing phenylalanine or tryptophan. A D gene is named only where the DNA matches it firmly. Only part of the rows carry a size: once, few, many, or a class if the clone is expanded.

cdr3_nt cdr3_aa v_call clone_size j_call d_call
TGTGCCAGCAGCCACCTCTCACAGGGTGAACCCTACGAGCAGTACTTC CASSHLSQGEPYEQYF TRBV4-2 few TRBJ2-7 NA
TGTGCCAGCTCACCTTCCGGGGGGACCTCACCCCTCCACTTT CASSPSGGTSPLHF TRBV18 once TRBJ1-6 NA
TGTGCCAGCAGTTTATTCGGTGAGCAGTTCTTC CASSLFGEQFF TRBV27 NA TRBJ2-1 NA
TGTGCCAGCATCCCGAGCGGGGAGGCAGATACGCAGTATTTT CASIPSGEADTQYF TRBV6-5 NA TRBJ2-3 TRBD2
TGTGCCAGCTCACCAGGGGGGGGCGCCTACGAGCAGTACTTC CASSPGGGAYEQYF TRBV18 NA TRBJ2-7 NA
TGTGCCAGCAGTGAAAGAAGGCGAGGACTAGCGGGAATGGGTACAGATACGCAGTATTTT CASSERRRGLAGMGTDTQYF TRBV2 NA TRBJ2-3 TRBD2
TGTGCCAGCAGTTTTGGGACTAGCTACGAGCAGTACTTC CASSFGTSYEQYF TRBV28 few TRBJ2-7 TRBD2
TGCAGCGTTGCCCCCGCGGGCGGGGAGACCCAGTACTTC CSVAPAGGETQYF TRBV29-1 NA TRBJ2-5 NA
TGTGCCAGCAGCCCGCCGGGTTTCTACGAGCAGTACTTC CASSPPGFYEQYF TRBV11-2 NA TRBJ2-7 NA
TGTGCCAGCAGCGAGGGGGTCACCACAGATACGCAGTATTTT CASSEGVTTDTQYF TRBV9 NA TRBJ2-3 NA
TGTGCCAGCAGTGAAAGGTCAGGGGTTTATTCACCCCTCCACTTT CASSERSGVYSPLHF TRBV2 NA TRBJ1-6 NA
TGTGCCAGTAAAAGGGGACAGGGGGCGCCCAGCGAGCAGTACTTC CASKRGQGAPSEQYF TRBV19 NA TRBJ2-7 TRBD1
TGTGCCAGCAGCCCATTGGGGGGGATCTCTGAAGCTTTCTTT CASSPLGGISEAFF TRBV7-9 few TRBJ1-1 NA
TGTGCCAGCAGCCAAGAAAGTCGGCTAGCGGGGCGCGAACACCGGGGAGCTGTTTTT CASSQESRLAGREHRGAVF TRBV14 NA TRBJ2-2 TRBD2
TGTGCCAGCAGCTTGGAAGGGGGAGGGGCCGGGGAGCTGTTTTTT CASSLEGGGAGELFF TRBV7-9 NA TRBJ2-2 NA
TGTGCCAGCAGACCCTACAGGGACACCGGGGAGCTGTTTTTT CASRPYRDTGELFF TRBV28 NA TRBJ2-2 NA
TGCGCCAGCAGCTTCGGTGGGGGGGCGGATGAAAAACTGTTTTTT CASSFGGGADEKLFF TRBV5-1 NA TRBJ1-4 NA
TGTGCCAGCAGTCTAGGCGGGATCGGGGAGCTGTTTTTT CASSLGGIGELFF TRBV27 NA TRBJ2-2 NA
TGTGCCAGCAGCTTGTGGCTAGTTTCCTACGAGCAGTACTTC CASSLWLVSYEQYF TRBV5-5 NA TRBJ2-7 NA
TGTGCCAGCAGCCATGCCGGGACAGCCTACGAGCAGTACTTC CASSHAGTAYEQYF TRBV4-2 NA TRBJ2-7 TRBD1
TGTGCCAGCAGCTTAAGAAGGACAGTTAATTCACCCCTCCACTTT CASSLRRTVNSPLHF TRBV7-8 NA TRBJ1-6 NA
TGCGCCAGCGTTCCGGGACTAGCGGCCACCTACGAGCAGTACTTC CASVPGLAATYEQYF TRBV23-1 NA TRBJ2-7 TRBD2
TGCGCCAGCAGCTTCCCTAGCGGGAGGAATGAGCAGTTCTTC CASSFPSGRNEQFF TRBV5-1 NA TRBJ2-1 TRBD2
TGTGCCAGCAGCTTTGGTCCGTCGTCAGGGGGTGGGGGAGAGACCCAGTACTTC CASSFGPSSGGGGETQYF TRBV11-2 NA TRBJ2-5 TRBD1
TGTGCCAGCAGTGGGGGACAGGCGCTCAACTATGGCTACACCTTC CASSGGQALNYGYTF TRBV2 NA TRBJ1-2 TRBD1
TGTGCCACCAGCAGAGGGGGGGGAAACGAAAAACTGTTTTTT CATSRGGGNEKLFF TRBV15 NA TRBJ1-4 NA
TGCGCCAGCAGCTTAGCGGGAGGTAGCACAGATACGCAGTATTTT CASSLAGGSTDTQYF TRBV5-1 NA TRBJ2-3 TRBD2
TGTGCCAGCAGCTTAAAAGTCGCGGGAGGGGCAGATACGCAGTATTTT CASSLKVAGGADTQYF TRBV11-2 few TRBJ2-3 TRBD2
TGTGCCAGCTCCTCGACAGTAAGCTATGGCTACACCTTC CASSSTVSYGYTF TRBV18 NA TRBJ1-2 NA
TGTGCCAGCAGCTTAGGGACAGGGACTTACGAGCAGTACTTC CASSLGTGTYEQYF TRBV5-6 medium-sized TRBJ2-7 TRBD1
TGTGCCAGCAGTCGCGGGGGGAGCACAGATACGCAGTATTTT CASSRGGSTDTQYF TRBV11-1 NA TRBJ2-3 TRBD2
TGTTCCAGCAGCCCAGGGACAGGGCTACTATCGGAGACCCAGTACTTC CSSSPGTGLLSETQYF TRBV7-9 NA TRBJ2-5 TRBD1
TGTGCCAGCAGCTTAGGGTATGCAGAGAACACTGAAGCTTTCTTT CASSLGYAENTEAFF TRBV11-2 few TRBJ1-1 NA
TGTGCCAGCAGCTTAGGGAGCTCTGGAAACACCATATATTTT CASSLGSSGNTIYF TRBV7-8 NA TRBJ1-3 NA
TGCGCCAGCAGCCAAGAACTGGGACTAGCGGGGAGACCCTCCTATTTT CASSQELGLAGRPSYF TRBV4-3 NA TRBJ2-3 TRBD2
TGTGCCATCAGTGAGTCCGATGCAGGGAACACCGGGGAGCTGTTTTTT CAISESDAGNTGELFF TRBV10-3 NA TRBJ2-2 NA
TGTGCCAGCAGCATTGGACTGGTGGGCAATCAGCCCCAGCATTTT CASSIGLVGNQPQHF TRBV7-8 few TRBJ1-5 NA
TGCGCCAGCAGCCAAGAGAGGGGCACAGATACGCAGTATTTT CASSQERGTDTQYF TRBV4-1 NA TRBJ2-3 NA
TGTGCCAGCAGCAGGCCACGGGGTGAAAAACTGTTTTTT CASSRPRGEKLFF TRBV21-1 few TRBJ1-4 NA
TGTGCCAGCAGGGACAGGCACTACGAGCAGTACTTC CASRDRHYEQYF TRBV6-5 NA TRBJ2-7 TRBD1
TGTGCCAGCAGTGTAAGCCAGGGGAACACTGAAGCTTTCTTT CASSVSQGNTEAFF TRBV27 NA TRBJ1-1 NA
TGTGCCAGTAGTATAACTAGCGGGGAGGCAGATACGCAGTATTTT CASSITSGEADTQYF TRBV19 NA TRBJ2-3 TRBD2
TGTGCCAGCAGCTTAGCGTTAGCGCCAAGCTCCTACAATGAGCAGTTCTTC CASSLALAPSSYNEQFF TRBV7-6 NA TRBJ2-1 NA
TGTGCCAGCAGTGGTAGGCGGGGGAGTGGGGCGGGCCAGAGCACAGATACGCAGTATTTT CASSGRRGSGAGQSTDTQYF TRBV6-1 NA TRBJ2-3 TRBD2
TGTGCCAGCACAGGGACAGGGGGCCCGGAACAAGAGACCCAGTACTTC CASTGTGGPEQETQYF TRBV7-9 few TRBJ2-5 TRBD1
TGCGCCAGCAGTGAGTCGGCAGGGGGCGCGACCTACGAGCAGTACTTC CASSESAGGATYEQYF TRBV10-2 NA TRBJ2-7 TRBD1
TGTGCCAGCAGCTTTGGCGGGGATTTCAATGAGCAGTTCTTC CASSFGGDFNEQFF TRBV11-3 NA TRBJ2-1 NA
TGTGCCAGCAGTTTTGTCTCTGCCTACGAGCAGTACTTC CASSFVSAYEQYF TRBV28 NA TRBJ2-7 NA
TGTGCCAGCAGTGGAGCAGGGGGCGCGACAGATACGCAGTATTTT CASSGAGGATDTQYF TRBV2 NA TRBJ2-3 TRBD1
TGTGCCAGCAGCTTAGGCGAGAGGGAGGCTTCACCCCTCCACTTT CASSLGEREASPLHF TRBV13 NA TRBJ1-6 NA
TGCGCCAGCAGCCAAGGGTTGCTGGGGCTAGCGGGGGGGCCCCGGGGAGATACGCAGTATTTT CASSQGLLGLAGGPRGDTQYF TRBV4-1 NA TRBJ2-3 TRBD2
TGTGCCTGGAGTGTAACAGGTCCTAATAATTCACCCCTCCACTTT CAWSVTGPNNSPLHF TRBV30 NA TRBJ1-6 NA